Listed below are T cell receptor beta chains from one sample, sequenced in a study of PD-1 blockade in mismatch repair-deficient tumors. Measured with immunoSEQ multiplex PCR; TCRdb has only the in-frame clones, and not every one. Of around 18,000 clones listed, over 75% are singletons. Sequenced material: PBMCs, taken about 22 weeks after starting pembrolizumab. The receptors come from an adult with mismatch repair-deficient cancer. The CDR3 runs from the conserved cysteine through the conserved F or W. The size of a clone is reported for some rows only, either as once, few or many, or as a class for expanded clones.

J gene | V gene | CDR3 length | clone size | CDR3 protein
TRBJ2-5 | TRBV20-1 | 11 | once | CSARGQGTQYF
TRBJ1-1 | TRBV28 | 15 | . | CASSFIPGGNTEAFF
TRBJ2-5 | TRBV7-3 | 15 | once | CASSSRTSGQETQYF
TRBJ1-1 | TRBV5-1 | 14 | . | CASSLPGQGVRAFF
TRBJ2-1 | TRBV2 | 13 | . | CADRASAYNEQFF
TRBJ1-2 | TRBV29-1 | 12 | . | CSGSHGKEGYTF
TRBJ2-1 | TRBV5-1 | 18 | . | CASNHRDYLPSSYNEQFF
TRBJ1-2 | TRBV27 | 14 | . | CASSLHRGRDGYTF
TRBJ2-1 | TRBV7-3 | 18 | . | CASSSLSLGQGIGNEQFF
TRBJ1-1 | TRBV28 | 12 | . | CASSERTGEAFF
TRBJ2-3 | TRBV19 | 13 | . | CASSTSRGDTQYF
TRBJ2-5 | TRBV5-6 | 17 | . | CASSLALAGGDKETQYF
TRBJ2-5 | TRBV5-4 | 15 | . | CASSLGGLREETQYF
TRBJ2-2 | TRBV10-1 | 16 | . | CASSITSGRGSGELFF
TRBJ1-1 | TRBV30 | 13 | . | CAWNPGRGTEAFF
TRBJ1-2 | TRBV19 | 16 | . | CASRIPGQGASYGYTF
TRBJ2-1 | TRBV6-5 | 14 | . | CASSYADSYNEQFF
TRBJ2-2 | TRBV9 | 15 | . | CASSVAGQGAGELFF
TRBJ2-1 | TRBV7-2 | 13 | . | CASSSRTALEQFF
TRBJ2-5 | TRBV28 | 14 | . | CASKGTAGGKTQYF
TRBJ2-7 | TRBV27 | 11 | few | CASSFGDRAYF
TRBJ2-2 | TRBV5-6 | 15 | . | CASSLLGLGGGELFF
TRBJ2-1 | TRBV6-5 | 15 | . | CASTTGTVSYNEQFF
TRBJ1-1 | TRBV29-1 | 14 | once | CSALPYRVNTEAFF
TRBJ2-1 | TRBV28 | 16 | . | CASSLSRRGWYNEQFF
TRBJ2-6 | TRBV9 | 15 | . | CASSVSGSGANVLTF
TRBJ2-2 | TRBV29-1 | 14 | . | CSVISGRGTGELFF
TRBJ1-1 | TRBV7-2 | 12 | once | CASSYDRTEAFF
TRBJ2-5 | TRBV18 | 14 | . | CASSPRTLQETQYF
TRBJ2-5 | TRBV28 | 13 | . | CASSFDNQETQYF
TRBJ2-5 | TRBV29-1 | 19 | once | CSPTGFVLRLAVIQETQYF
TRBJ2-1 | TRBV7-8 | 16 | . | CASSPLIYAGENEQFF
TRBJ1-2 | TRBV6-1 | 13 | . | CASSDLFRYGYTF
TRBJ2-1 | TRBV27 | 15 | . | CATLRGGGSYNEQFF
TRBJ1-2 | TRBV28 | 13 | . | CASRRVGESGYTF
TRBJ2-1 | TRBV19 | 16 | . | CASSIQRSAYDNEQFF
TRBJ2-7 | TRBV27 | 14 | . | CASSRREGPYEQYF
TRBJ1-5 | TRBV18 | 13 | . | CASSPDRGQPQHF
TRBJ1-4 | TRBV15 | 13 | . | CATSRDLNEKLFF
TRBJ1-2 | TRBV27 | 16 | . | CASSSMPGQTNYGYTF
TRBJ2-3 | TRBV12-5 | 16 | . | CASGLGTSGSPDTQYF
TRBJ1-5 | TRBV19 | 13 | . | CASSISSRQPQHF
TRBJ2-1 | TRBV9 | 14 | . | CASTKRERYNEQFF
TRBJ2-3 | TRBV13 | 12 | . | CASSRDTDTQYF
TRBJ2-3 | TRBV11-2 | 16 | . | CASSLGLAVSTDTQYF
TRBJ1-1 | TRBV2 | 17 | . | CASSPRPPQGIGTEAFF